This passage covers 2 T cell receptor beta chains from one sample sequenced in a study of shared clonotypes between healthy human individuals. TCRdb's copy holds only in-frame clones and misses some; the assay was immunoSEQ multiplex PCR. This table holds around 940,000 clones, 60% to 85% found once. The sample consisted of memory CD4+ T cells sorted from blood. Regarding subset: CD45RA-negative fraction. These receptors all stem from a man aged 18 to 30 in good health.

This sequence joins TRBV4-3 and TRBJ2-5, with TRBD2 matching 10 bases. The CDR3 is 15 residues long. CDR1 and CDR2 (germline): LGHNA, YSLEER. After removal of 4 bases from V and 5 bases from J, the junction contained 7 bases not matched to a gene. CDR3 amino acids: CASSRAGGPGETQYF. The CDR3 DNA reads as TGCGCCAGCAGCCGAGCGGGAGGGCCTGGCGAGACCCAGTACTTC.

This clone came up a few times. V usage is TRBV30 and J usage is TRBJ1-1; no clear D. The CDR3 totals 11 residues. The germline V and J ends were trimmed by 2 bases and 6 bases, with 7 bases remaining between them. Germline CDR1 reads GTSNPN; CDR2 reads SVGIG (reference sequence). As DNA, the CDR3 is TGTGCCTGGAGTAACGGGCCTGAAGCTTTCTTT. Translation gives CAWSNGPEAFF.